A single sample is the source of the 26 T cell receptor beta chains below, sequenced in a study of blood T cells in healthy people across ages. Using a J-beta primer mix together with a sample-barcoded 5' primer, a second PCR was run for about 6 to 11 cycles. MiXCR, applied by TCRdb to the 5' RACE reads, yields one record per CDR3 protein. This sample yields approximately 960,000 distinct CDR3 sequences, of which 25% to 35% are seen a single time; 9.5% to 13% belongs to the top ten. The same specimen was also included in a second study, on T cells of mothers and their children.

Sequenced: blood. These receptors were obtained from a woman in her 40s in good health.

The rearrangement links TRBV7-2 to TRBJ1-2; no clear D gene. The CDR3 sequence is 13 residues long. Trimming shortened V by 1 base and J by 7 bases, and 10 bases separated the two germline ends. CDR1 is SGHTA and CDR2 is FQGNSA in the germline V gene. CDR3 nucleotide sequence: TGTGCCAGCAGCTTAGTGGCAGTCCGTGGCTACACCTTC. This gives the protein CASSLVAVRGYTF.

Details on this clonotype: A clone one base away is much larger, so this may be a read error. The chain uses TRBV5-1 and TRBJ1-4; 7 bases are a match to TRBD1. Germline-derived CDR1 and CDR2 are SGHRS and YFSETQ. V lost 5 bases, J lost 0 bases, and 1 base stayed unmatched. CDR3 length: 14 residues. CDR3 protein: CASRTGPTNEKLFF. The CDR3 DNA reads as TGCGCCAGCAGGACAGGGCCAACTAATGAAAAACTGTTTTTT.

The chain recombines TRBV5-1 with TRBJ1-2, with D perhaps TRBD1 (6 bases). The CDR3 runs to 14 residues. Germline V gene sequence: CDR1 SGHRS, CDR2 YFSETQ. Deletions cut 3 bases from V and 0 bases from J, with 9 bases between. Written as DNA, the CDR3 is TGCGCCAGCAGCTGGGGGCGAGCTAACTATGGCTACACCTTC. Its protein is CASSWGRANYGYTF.

The chain is built from TRBV7-3 and TRBJ1-1, with a tentative D call TRBD1 (6 bases). The CDR3 runs to 13 residues. Germline CDR1 reads SGHTA; CDR2 reads FQGTGA. Trimming took off 5 bases at V and 5 bases at J, with 12 bases between the two ends. The CDR3, as DNA: TGTGCCAGCAGCACTAAAGGGGGAACTGAAGCTTTCTTT. This encodes CASSTKGGTEAFF.

Comment on this clonotype: A much larger clone lies one base from this, so it may be a read error. This sequence joins TRBV29-1 and TRBJ2-5, with TRBD1 identical over 7 bases. CDR3 length: 14 residues. The germline V gene encodes CDR1 SQVTM and CDR2 ANQGSEA. This CDR3 reads CGVWDSGTQETQYF. For the CDR3, the DNA is TGCGGCGTTTGGGACAGCGGAACTCAAGAGACCCAGTACTTC.

The chain joins TRBV5-5 to TRBJ1-1; tentative D call: TRBD1 (6 bases). The CDR3 loop spans 13 amino acids. Trimming removed 6 bases at V and 2 bases at J, with 11 bases between. Germline CDR1 and CDR2: SGHKS and YYEKEE (reference sequence). CDR3 in DNA: TGTGCCAGCAAGGACAGTTTCAACACTGAAGCTTTCTTT. Translating it yields CASKDSFNTEAFF.

This clonotype was detected only a few times. V is TRBV28 and J is TRBJ2-6; TRBD1 agrees at 9 bases. The CDR3 spans 17 residues. Trimming at V came to 9 bases and at J to 0 bases, leaving 9 bases not matched to a gene. Germline values: CDR1 MDHEN, CDR2 SYDVKM. The CDR3: CASIPGQGFSGANVLTF. CDR3 coding DNA: TGTGCCAGTATCCCAGGACAGGGGTTCTCTGGGGCCAACGTCCTGACTTTC.

A word on this clonotype: This may stem from a read error, because a much larger clone lies one nucleotide away. The rearrangement links TRBV12-3 or TRBV12-4 to TRBJ2-1, with D unclear. The J call is in doubt because the DNA end fits TRBJ2-7 better. The CDR3 runs 13 residues. DNA for the CDR3: TGTGCCAGCAGTGCCCAACCTAACAATGAGCAGTACTTC. Amino acid sequence: CASSAQPNNEQYF.

The chain recombines TRBV24-1 with TRBJ2-2, with 8 positions matching TRBD1. The germline V gene encodes CDR1 KGHDR and CDR2 SFDVKD. After removal of 4 bases from V and 0 bases from J, the junction contained 6 bases not matched to a gene. This CDR3 has 17 amino acids. CDR3 sequence (DNA): TGTGCCACCAGTGACCACCCGGACAGGGCGAACACCGGGGAGCTGTTTTTT. This codes for CATSDHPDRANTGELFF.

This clonotype came up many times. The CDR3 here is CASSYGRGGIDEQFF. In DNA, the CDR3 is TGTGCCAGCAGTTACGGGCGGGGGGGCATCGATGAGCAGTTCTTC. V is TRBV6-5 and J is TRBJ2-1, with TRBD2 identical over 9 bases. CDR1 and CDR2 (germline): MNHEY, SVGAGI. Losses at the gene ends were 2 bases for V and 8 bases for J; bases not matched to a gene: 7. The CDR3 consists of 15 residues.

The chain is built from TRBV28 and TRBJ1-1, with D perhaps matching TRBD1 (5 bases). CDR1 is MDHEN and CDR2 is SYDVKM in the germline V gene. Deletions cut 10 bases from V and 0 bases from J, with 12 bases between. The CDR3 is 13 amino acids. CDR3: CATSPGLNTEAFF. The CDR3 nucleotides read TGTGCCACCTCGCCGGGGCTGAACACTGAAGCTTTCTTT. The variable domain in full, with the rest retrieved from reference TRBV28 and TRBJ1-1, is DVKVTQSSRYLVKRTGEKVFLECVQDMDHENMFWYRQDPGLGLRLIYFSYDVKMKEKGDIPEGYSVSREKKERFSLILESASTNQTSMYLCATSPGLNTEAFFGQGTRLTVV.

This clonotype was found many times. The rearrangement joins TRBV7-2 to TRBJ2-1; TRBD2 matches at 9 bases. This CDR3 has 17 residues. Looked up from germline, CDR1 is SGHTA and CDR2 is FQGNSA. V trimming: 7 bases; J trimming: 4 bases; junction bases outside the gene matches: 14. The CDR3 protein is CASTQRPSGANYNEQFF. CDR3 nucleotide sequence: TGTGCCAGCACCCAACGGCCTAGCGGGGCCAATTACAATGAGCAGTTCTTC.

The table lists this clonotype with many counts. The J gene is TRBJ2-7, the V gene TRBV6-1; 8 bases map to TRBD1. V lost 6 bases and J lost 5; bases outside the gene matches: 12. Germline assignment: CDR1 MNHNS and CDR2 SASEGT. The CDR3 is made up of 15 amino acids. CDR3 loop: CASRKMTGEVDEQYF. As DNA, the CDR3 is TGTGCCAGCAGGAAGATGACAGGGGAGGTCGACGAGCAGTACTTC.

This clonotype was counted ten times or more. The V call is TRBV6-2 or TRBV6-3, the J call TRBJ1-2, with D possibly TRBD1 on 5 matching bases. The CDR3 has 19 residues. The germline V gene encodes CDR1 MNHEY and CDR2 SVGEGT. V lost 5 bases, J lost 0 bases, and 25 bases lay in between. For the CDR3, the DNA is TGTGCCAGCAGTCTGTCCAGAGACAGCTCCTGGAGCGCTAACTATGGCTACACCTTC. It specifies CASSLSRDSSWSANYGYTF.

This clonotype was recorded at least ten times. The chain joins TRBV5-5 to TRBJ2-4; D uncertain. Germline V CDR1 and CDR2: SGHKS, YYEKEE (reference sequence). V was cut by 0 bases and J by 11 bases, with 18 bases left in between. The CDR3 consists of 15 residues. CDR3 DNA: TGTGCCAGCAGCTTGGAGTACAGCCACCACAGCCTTCAGTACTTC. This gives the protein CASSLEYSHHSLQYF. Full variable domain (outside the CDR3, taken from reference TRBV5-5 and TRBJ2-4): DAGVTQSPTHLIKTRGQQVTLRCSPISGHKSVSWYQQVLGQGPQFIFQYYEKEERGRGNFPDRFSARQFPNYSSELNVNALLLGDSALYLCASSLEYSHHSLQYFGAGTRLSVL.

This clonotype has a handful of counts. The rearrangement uses TRBV28 and TRBJ2-1; D is undetermined. The CDR3 is made up of 12 amino acids. Per the germline V gene, CDR1 is MDHEN and CDR2 is SYDVKM. The ends were cut back, 6 bases at V and 7 bases at J, with 10 bases in the middle. The CDR3 loop reads CASRPAENEQFF. Here the CDR3 DNA reads TGTGCCAGCAGACCCGCGGAGAATGAGCAGTTCTTC.

The V gene is TRBV15, the J gene TRBJ2-7, with D possibly matching TRBD1 (6 bases). There are 13 residues in the CDR3. Trimming left V 1 base short and J 12 bases short, with 16 bases between. Germline-derived CDR1 and CDR2 are LNHNV and YYDKDF (reference sequence). CDR3 amino acids: CATSRGVQGQRYF. CDR3 sequence (DNA): TGTGCCACCAGCAGAGGGGTACAGGGCCAGCGGTACTTC.

The chain carries TRBV7-2 and TRBJ2-7; D gene uncertain. The DNA end lines up better with TRBJ2-5; the J call may be wrong. The CDR3 extends over 13 amino acids. The germline V gene has CDR1 SGHTA and CDR2 FQGNSA. The chain's CDR3 is CASSSLNGETQYF. The CDR3 bases are TGTGCCAGCAGCTCACTAAACGGGGAGACCCAGTACTTC.

This rearrangement joins TRBV7-2 to TRBJ1-2; 7 bases are shared with TRBD1. With V trimmed by 5 bases and J by 5 bases, 17 bases remained unmatched. The CDR3 contains 17 residues. Looked up from germline, CDR1 is SGHTA and CDR2 is FQGNSA. The CDR3 sequence: CASSISLTDRDGYGYTF. The CDR3 DNA sequence: TGTGCCAGCAGCATATCCCTCACAGACAGGGATGGGTATGGCTACACCTTC.

The J gene is TRBJ2-5, the V gene TRBV29-1, with D possibly being TRBD1 or TRBD2 (6 bases each). Germline assignment: CDR1 SQVTM and CDR2 ANQGSEA. The CDR3 is made up of 13 amino acids. V lost 6 bases, J lost 3 bases, and 14 bases lay in between. CDR3 residues: CSVARGHEETQYF. The CDR3 DNA follows: TGCAGCGTCGCCCGGGGGCACGAAGAGACCCAGTACTTC. Supplemented by reference TRBV29-1 and TRBJ2-5, the full variable domain reads SAVISQKPSRDICQRGTSLTIQCQVDSQVTMMFWYRQQPGQSLTLIATANQGSEATYESGFVIDKFPISRPNLTFSTLTVSNMSPEDSSIYLCSVARGHEETQYFGPGTRLLVL.

This clonotype was seen at least ten times. The rearrangement uses TRBV7-9 and TRBJ2-5; D is unresolved. Trimming stripped 5 bases from V and 7 bases from J, with 11 bases between. This CDR3 spans 12 amino acids. Germline V gives CDR1 SEHNR, CDR2 FQNEAQ (reference sequence). This CDR3 is CASSPGSGTQYF. CDR3 bases: TGTGCCAGCAGCCCCGGTTCGGGGACCCAGTACTTC.

This clonotype was counted a few times. For the CDR3, the DNA is TGTGCCAGCAGTTTCTGGGCCAGGGCAAATGGCTACACCTTC. Amino acid sequence: CASSFWARANGYTF. The V and J genes are TRBV28 and TRBJ1-2, with TRBD1 as a possible D gene (5 bases). In germline, CDR1 is MDHEN, CDR2 SYDVKM. V lost 3 bases and J 6 bases, leaving 14 bases between the germline ends. The CDR3 runs to 14 residues.

At least ten counts were recorded for this clonotype. The CDR3 DNA sequence: TGTGCCAGCAGCTTAGACAGGGACACTGAAGCTTTCTTT. It is translated as CASSLDRDTEAFF. The genes are TRBV7-3 and TRBJ1-1; 7 nucleotides line up with TRBD1. The CDR3 sequence is 13 residues long. V shed 2 bases and J 3 bases; nucleotides not matched to a gene: 0. Germline loops: CDR1 SGHTA, CDR2 FQGTGA.

In the case of this clonotype: This may arise from a read error, as a much more abundant clone is one base away. This chain joins TRBV20-1 and TRBJ1-2, with 10 bases aligning to TRBD1. This CDR3 has 16 residues. CDR1 is DFQATT, CDR2 SNEGSKA, per germline (reference sequence). V trimming: 6 bases; J trimming: 5 bases; junction bases outside the gene matches: 15. The CDR3 sequence: CSAGSGTGEVGYGYTF. The CDR3 DNA is TGCAGTGCGGGCTCCGGGACAGGGGAAGTAGGGTATGGCTACACCTTC.

This clonotype was recorded many times. The chain carries TRBV28 and TRBJ1-2, with TRBD1 matching 8 bases. Germline loops: CDR1 MDHEN, CDR2 SYDVKM. CDR3 length equals 17 residues. V trimming: 2 bases; J trimming: 3 bases; junction bases outside the gene matches: 11. The CDR3 region is CASSLPLGQAGDYGYTF. The CDR3 DNA is TGTGCCAGCAGTTTACCTCTGGGACAGGCGGGAGACTATGGCTACACCTTC.

In its sample, this clonotype was seen a few times. The chain has TRBV28 and TRBJ2-5; TRBD1 is a possible D gene (6 bases). V shed 8 bases and J shed 7 bases, with 14 bases lying between them. Germline lookup yields CDR1 MDHEN and CDR2 SYDVKM. CDR3 length: 12 residues. CDR3 in DNA: TGTGCCAGCGGGGGCCAGGTCACGACCCAGTACTTC. It translates to CASGGQVTTQYF.